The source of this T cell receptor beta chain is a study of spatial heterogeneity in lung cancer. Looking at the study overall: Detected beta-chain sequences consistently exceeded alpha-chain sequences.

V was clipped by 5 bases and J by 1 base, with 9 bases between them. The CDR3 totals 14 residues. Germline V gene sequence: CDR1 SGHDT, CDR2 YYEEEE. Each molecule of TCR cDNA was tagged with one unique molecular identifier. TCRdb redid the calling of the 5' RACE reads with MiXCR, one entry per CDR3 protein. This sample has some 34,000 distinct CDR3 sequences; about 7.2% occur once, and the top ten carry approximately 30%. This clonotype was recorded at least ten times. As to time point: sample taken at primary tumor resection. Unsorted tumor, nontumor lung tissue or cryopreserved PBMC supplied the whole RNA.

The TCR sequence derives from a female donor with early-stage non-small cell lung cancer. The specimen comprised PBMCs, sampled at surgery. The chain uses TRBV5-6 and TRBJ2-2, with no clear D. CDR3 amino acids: CASSRTQNTGELFF. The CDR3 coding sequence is TGTGCCAGCAGTCGAACACAGAACACCGGGGAGCTGTTTTTT.